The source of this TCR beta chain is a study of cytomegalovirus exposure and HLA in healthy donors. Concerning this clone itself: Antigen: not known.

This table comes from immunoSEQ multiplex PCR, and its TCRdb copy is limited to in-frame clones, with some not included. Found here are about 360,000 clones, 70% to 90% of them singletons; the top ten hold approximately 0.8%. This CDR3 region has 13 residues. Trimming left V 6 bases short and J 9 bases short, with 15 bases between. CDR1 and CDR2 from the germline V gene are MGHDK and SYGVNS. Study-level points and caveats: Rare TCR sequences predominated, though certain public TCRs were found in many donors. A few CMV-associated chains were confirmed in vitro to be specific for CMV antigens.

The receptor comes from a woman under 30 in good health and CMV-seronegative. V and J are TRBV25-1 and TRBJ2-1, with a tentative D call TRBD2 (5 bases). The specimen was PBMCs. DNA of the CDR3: TGTGCCAGCAGGGACCTAGTGGGAGCTGAGCAGTTCTTC. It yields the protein CASRDLVGAEQFF.